This is a list of T cell receptor beta chains from one sample in a study of CD8+ T cells in alopecia areata. Profiled with immunoSEQ multiplex PCR; TCRdb holds only in-frame clones, not every one. The table lists roughly 20,000 clones, under 75% of them singletons. Sequences were derived from skin, sampled at week 0. These receptors were obtained from a human donor with alopecia areata. Each CDR3 is given with its conserved first and last residue. The order of the fields is J gene, CDR3 length, D gene, clone size, V gene, CDR3 protein, CDR3 DNA. The D gene is left open where the match is weak. A clone size is listed for some rows: how often the clone was seen (once, few, many), or a class if it is expanded.

>TRBJ2-7|15|TRBD1|.|TRBV6-5
CASSYSWTGHYEQYF
TGTGCCAGCAGTTACTCGTGGACAGGCCATTACGAGCAGTACTTC
>TRBJ2-5|11|.|.|TRBV4-2
CASSQRETQYF
TGTGCCAGCAGCCAAAGGGAGACCCAGTACTTC
>TRBJ2-7|15|.|few|TRBV18
CASSPGRGNSYEQYF
TGTGCCAGCTCACCGGGGAGGGGGAACTCCTACGAGCAGTACTTC
>TRBJ1-1|16|.|.|TRBV14
CASSHIRGLRATEAFF
TGTGCCAGCAGCCACATACGGGGACTCAGGGCCACTGAAGCTTTCTTT
>TRBJ2-3|15|TRBD2|.|TRBV11-2
CASSLGASGVDTQYF
TGTGCCAGCAGCTTAGGGGCTAGCGGGGTTGATACGCAGTATTTT
>TRBJ1-2|17|.|once|TRBV18
CASSPPMKGEIDYGYTF
TGTGCCAGCTCACCACCGATGAAGGGAGAAATCGACTATGGCTACACCTTC
>TRBJ2-7|12|.|.|TRBV2
CASRSDGDEQYF
TGTGCCAGCCGATCCGACGGGGACGAGCAGTACTTC
>TRBJ1-5|14|TRBD1|few|TRBV6-5
CASLDRDGYQPQHF
TGTGCCAGTCTCGACAGGGATGGATATCAGCCCCAGCATTTT
>TRBJ1-1|14|.|.|TRBV19
CASTLPGMNTEAFF
TGTGCCAGTACCCTACCGGGCATGAACACTGAAGCTTTCTTT
>TRBJ1-1|12|.|.|TRBV6-1
CASSFPGRDGFF
TGTGCCAGCAGTTTCCCCGGGCGTGATGGTTTCTTT
>TRBJ2-7|14|TRBD1|.|TRBV7-8
CASSTRQGSYEQYF
TGTGCCAGCAGCACTAGACAGGGGAGTTACGAGCAGTACTTC
>TRBJ2-5|16|TRBD2|few|TRBV4-1
CASSPETSGGAETQYF
TGCGCCAGCAGCCCCGAGACTAGCGGGGGTGCGGAGACCCAGTACTTC
>TRBJ1-5|16|.|.|TRBV4-3
CASSQDAGAINQPQHF
TGCGCCAGCAGCCAAGATGCGGGGGCTATCAATCAGCCCCAGCATTTT
>TRBJ1-1|15|.|.|TRBV6-5
CASSYFRLMDTEAFF
TGTGCCAGCAGTTACTTTCGTCTGATGGACACTGAAGCTTTCTTT
>TRBJ2-5|15|.|.|TRBV10-1
CASSEFQGLGETQYF
TGCGCCAGCAGTGAGTTTCAGGGCCTTGGGGAGACCCAGTACTTC
>TRBJ1-6|15|TRBD1|.|TRBV5-1
CASSKGARYASPLHF
TGCGCCAGCAGCAAGGGGGCCCGTTACGCTTCACCCCTCCACTTT
>TRBJ2-6|13|.|.|TRBV30
CAWSESGANVLTF
TGTGCCTGGAGTGAATCTGGGGCCAACGTCCTGACTTTC
>TRBJ2-1|14|TRBD2|.|TRBV18
CASSPPGLAYEQFF
TGTGCCAGCTCACCACCGGGACTAGCGTATGAGCAGTTCTTC
>TRBJ2-7|15|TRBD1|.|TRBV10-3
CAISIRGPSSYEQYF
TGTGCCATCAGTATTAGGGGGCCGAGCTCCTACGAGCAGTACTTC
>TRBJ2-3|16|.|.|TRBV6-5
CASSYGGSRSTDTQYF
TGTGCCAGCAGTTACGGTGGTAGCCGAAGCACAGATACGCAGTATTTT
>TRBJ2-2|18|.|.|TRBV4-3
CASSQEVGWRANTGELFF
TGCGCCAGCAGCCAAGAGGTCGGGTGGCGGGCCAACACCGGGGAGCTGTTTTTT
>TRBJ2-1|15|.|.|TRBV9
CASSANSGSYNEQFF
TGTGCCAGCAGCGCAAATAGCGGATCCTACAATGAGCAGTTCTTC
>TRBJ1-1|12|.|.|TRBV6-5
CASSYGRTEAFF
TGTGCCAGCAGTTACGGTCGAACTGAAGCTTTCTTT
>TRBJ2-7|10|.|.|TRBV6-5
CASSLYEQYF
TGTGCCAGCAGCCTCTACGAGCAGTACTTC
>TRBJ2-1|16|.|.|TRBV6-6
CASSYGGSGRYNEQFF
TGTGCCAGCAGTTACGGGGGGTCAGGGCGCTACAATGAGCAGTTCTTC
>TRBJ2-1|13|.|.|TRBV6-5
CASKQQAYNEQFF
TGTGCCAGCAAACAGCAAGCTTACAATGAGCAGTTCTTC
>TRBJ1-1|15|.|.|TRBV7-2
CASSFYTGTSTEAFF
TGTGCCAGCAGCTTTTACACAGGGACTAGCACTGAAGCTTTCTTT
>TRBJ2-2|16|.|few|TRBV7-8
CASSLAVGLVHGELFF
TGTGCCAGCAGCTTAGCTGTAGGATTAGTTCACGGGGAGCTGTTTTTT
>TRBJ2-7|17|TRBD1|.|TRBV9
CASSVGTGAVSVDEQYF
TGTGCCAGCAGCGTAGGGACAGGGGCCGTTTCTGTGGACGAGCAGTACTTC
>TRBJ1-4|12|.|.|TRBV6-5
CASSWDSEKLFF
TGTGCCAGCAGTTGGGACTCAGAAAAACTGTTTTTT
>TRBJ1-1|13|.|.|TRBV4-3
CASSQDSATEAFF
TGCGCCAGCAGCCAGGACAGTGCCACTGAAGCTTTCTTT
>TRBJ2-1|12|.|.|TRBV18
CASSPSTNEQFF
TGTGCCAGCTCACCGAGTACCAATGAGCAGTTCTTC
>TRBJ2-7|15|TRBD1|.|TRBV4-1
CASSQDRGLEGEQYF
TGCGCCAGCAGCCAAGATAGGGGGCTCGAGGGCGAGCAGTACTTC
>TRBJ2-5|16|.|.|TRBV4-1
CASSLRVASNQETQYF
TGCGCCAGCAGCCTCCGAGTAGCGTCAAACCAAGAGACCCAGTACTTC
>TRBJ2-2|14|TRBD1|.|TRBV6-1
CASRRDRDTGELFF
TGTGCCAGCAGGAGGGACAGGGACACCGGGGAGCTGTTTTTT
>TRBJ2-3|20|TRBD2|few|TRBV4-3
CASSQDLGLAGRSSTDTQYF
TGCGCCAGCAGCCAAGATCTCGGACTAGCGGGACGTTCAAGCACAGATACGCAGTATTTT
>TRBJ2-7|15|TRBD2|once|TRBV10-3
CAISGPRDYKYEQYF
TGTGCCATCAGTGGCCCCCGGGACTATAAATACGAGCAGTACTTC
>TRBJ1-1|14|.|.|TRBV5-1
CASSSLTGRTEAFF
TGCGCCAGCAGCTCGCTTACAGGGAGGACTGAAGCTTTCTTT
>TRBJ2-3|15|TRBD1|.|TRBV4-2
CASSGGDRGADTQYF
TGTGCCAGCAGCGGCGGGGACAGGGGGGCAGATACGCAGTATTTT
>TRBJ1-6|14|TRBD1|.|TRBV6-6
CASSSTDRGTPLHF
TGTGCCAGCAGCTCAACCGACAGGGGAACACCCCTCCACTTT
>TRBJ2-3|12|TRBD1|.|TRBV29-1
CSAVTGVDTQYF
TGCAGCGCTGTGACAGGGGTAGATACGCAGTATTTT
>TRBJ2-3|17|.|.|TRBV10-2
CASSENYPLTSTDTQYF
TGCGCCAGCAGTGAAAATTACCCCCTCACTAGCACAGATACGCAGTATTTT
>TRBJ1-4|17|TRBD1|few|TRBV7-9
CASSLSGQGATNEKLFF
TGTGCCAGCAGCTTATCTGGACAGGGCGCAACTAATGAAAAACTGTTTTTT
>TRBJ2-1|12|.|once|TRBV7-6
CASSLPHNEQFF
TGTGCCAGCAGCCTCCCACACAATGAGCAGTTCTTC
>TRBJ1-1|13|TRBD1|few|TRBV7-9
CASSAWTGTEAFF
TGTGCCAGCAGCGCATGGACAGGGACTGAAGCTTTCTTT
>TRBJ2-3|14|TRBD2|.|TRBV29-1
CSVGAGGQTDTQYF
TGCAGCGTGGGAGCGGGGGGGCAGACAGATACGCAGTATTTT
>TRBJ2-3|15|TRBD2|few|TRBV7-2
CASSSGLAGADTQYF
TGTGCCAGCAGCTCGGGACTAGCGGGGGCAGATACGCAGTATTTT
>TRBJ1-1|11|.|.|TRBV25-1
CASSGFMEAFF
TGTGCCAGCAGTGGCTTTATGGAAGCTTTCTTT